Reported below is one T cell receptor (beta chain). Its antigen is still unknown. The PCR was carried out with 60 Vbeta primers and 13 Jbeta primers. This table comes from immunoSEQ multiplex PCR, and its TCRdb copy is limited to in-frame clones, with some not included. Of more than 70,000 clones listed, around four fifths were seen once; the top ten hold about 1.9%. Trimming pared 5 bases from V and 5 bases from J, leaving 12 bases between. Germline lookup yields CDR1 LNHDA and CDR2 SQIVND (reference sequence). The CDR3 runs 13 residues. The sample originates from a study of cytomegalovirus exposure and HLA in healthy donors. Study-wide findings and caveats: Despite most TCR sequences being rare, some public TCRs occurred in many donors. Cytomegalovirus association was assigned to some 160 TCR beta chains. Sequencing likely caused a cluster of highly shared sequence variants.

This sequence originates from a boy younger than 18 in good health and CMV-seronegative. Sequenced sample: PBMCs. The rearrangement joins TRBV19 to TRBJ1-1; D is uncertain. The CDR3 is CASSFGSGTEAFF. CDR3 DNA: TGTGCCAGTAGTTTTGGCTCGGGTACTGAAGCTTTCTTT.